This TCR beta chain was captured in a study of blood T cell repertoires in COVID-19 (dated by TCRdb to the early 2020s). As for the study more broadly: The collaborator samples originated in the United States, Italy and Spain and spanned the acute and convalescent phases of COVID-19. Nearly every sample came with metadata listing a de-identified subject ID, COVID-19 status, age in years and sex. Samples came from the ongoing ImmuneRACE study (first 160 participants) plus 1,254 subjects from 6 global collaborators. The prospective study material was composed of cDNA or gDNA derived from T cells, B-cell-depleted T cells, or PBMCs. A freely available public database, intended as a resource for researchers studying the immune response to SARS-CoV-2, is where the repertoires were released. Where available, HLA class I and class II types were obtained from metadata supplied by the sample provider rather than from assay-based typing. Deeply sampled blood TCRbeta repertoires from subjects exposed to, actively infected with, or recovered from COVID-19 were included in the dataset. Here is what the overall study found, with its caveats: Clinical and demographic metadata were provided uncurated, with the amount varying by source and participant.

TCRbeta CDR3 regions were amplified from genomic DNA using the immunoSEQ Assay, a bias-controlled multiplex PCR. Per the source publication's procedure: Within the assay, amplification of reference gene primers was used to estimate how many nucleated cells each sample contained. To quantify the absolute abundance of each unique TCRbeta CDR3 rearrangement, sequence reads were collapsed and filtered. For each sample, productive Simpson clonality was calculated by taking the square root of Simpson's diversity index across productive rearrangements. The immuneACCESS repertoire file appears here via TCRdb, limited to in-frame rearrangements. These files lack a portion of the clones; in checked studies, under half of the deficit traces to unresolved V genes, and the cause of the others is not known. V, J and clone size are those of that table, while D and trimming were read from the DNA. This sample has about 59,000 clones in its table, and roughly 70% of those were observed once. Jointly, the top ten make up 11% to 15% of the sample.

A word on this clone: There is no known antigen for this receptor. Nothing much larger sits one base from this clone, and base qualities are not available.

Its CDR3 holds 12 amino acids, cysteine through phenylalanine. Only the CDR3 DNA is retained, 36 bases long and in frame from the first base. V was cut back by 10 bases and J by 8 bases, leaving a gap of 15 bases between them. The germline V gene specifies SNHLY as CDR1 and FYNNEI as CDR2. Collaborating institutions collected whole blood in K2EDTA tubes following their own protocols. For TCRbeta analysis, collaborators shipped samples as frozen whole blood, isolated PBMCs, or DNA extracted from either of those sample types. Rearrangement joined TRBV2 to TRBJ2-1; the D region possibly corresponds to TRBD1 (7 bases align). The sample was peripheral blood. This receptor was taken from a woman aged 65 to 85 with acute or convalescent COVID-19. The CDR3 protein sequence reads: CATNTGEDEQFF. The nucleotide sequence is given as TGTGCCACAAATACAGGGGAGGATGAGCAGTTCTTC.